The sequence of this T cell receptor beta chain was determined in a study of T cell changes during pregnancy in multiple sclerosis. Here immunoSEQ multiplex PCR was the method, and the copy in TCRdb shows in-frame clones only, minus some. In the table there are roughly 100,000 clones, roughly 91% of which are singletons. The origin of this receptor is a female donor in good health, enrolled as a control in a pregnancy study. The source was peripheral blood, collected after pregnancy.

The chain's CDR3 is CTLGQPDGYTF. In nucleotides, the CDR3 is TGCACCTTGGGACAACCTGATGGCTACACCTTC. The chain uses TRBV20-1 and TRBJ1-2, with D perhaps TRBD1 (6 bases). The CDR3 contains 11 residues. Germline loops: CDR1 DFQATT, CDR2 SNEGSKA (reference sequence).